A single sample is the source of the 2 T cell receptor beta chains below, sequenced in a study of T cell repertoires in cytomegalovirus infection. TCRdb reprocessed the reads with MiXCR, giving one entry per CDR3 protein. The sample lists approximately 73,000 distinct CDR3 sequences, around 40% occurring once. No antigens are known for them. The sample was CD8+ T cells from cultured PBMCs, taken from culture after CMV antigen stimulation. These TCRs come from a human donor in good health (CMV status not recorded). Some clones in this sample may be carry-over from other donors' samples.

This clonotype was seen more than once but under ten times. The rearrangement links TRBV12-3 or TRBV12-4 to TRBJ2-5; 9 bases match TRBD2. The length of the CDR3 is 19 residues. The V segment lost 4 bases and the J segment 2 bases; nucleotides outside the gene matches: 17. The CDR3 loop is CASSSPRSGGPLGQETQYF. The CDR3 nucleotides are TGTGCCAGCAGTTCACCCCGGAGCGGGGGGCCTCTTGGGCAAGAGACCCAGTACTTC.

This clonotype was observed a few times. This chain connects TRBV20-1 to TRBJ1-2; possibly TRBD1 for D (6 bases). The CDR3 extends over 13 amino acids. V lost 6 bases and J 0 bases, leaving 11 bases between the germline ends. Germline lookup yields CDR1 DFQATT and CDR2 SNEGSKA (reference sequence). CDR3 region: CSATGGANYGYTF. CDR3 nucleotides: TGCAGTGCGACAGGAGGAGCTAACTATGGCTACACCTTC.